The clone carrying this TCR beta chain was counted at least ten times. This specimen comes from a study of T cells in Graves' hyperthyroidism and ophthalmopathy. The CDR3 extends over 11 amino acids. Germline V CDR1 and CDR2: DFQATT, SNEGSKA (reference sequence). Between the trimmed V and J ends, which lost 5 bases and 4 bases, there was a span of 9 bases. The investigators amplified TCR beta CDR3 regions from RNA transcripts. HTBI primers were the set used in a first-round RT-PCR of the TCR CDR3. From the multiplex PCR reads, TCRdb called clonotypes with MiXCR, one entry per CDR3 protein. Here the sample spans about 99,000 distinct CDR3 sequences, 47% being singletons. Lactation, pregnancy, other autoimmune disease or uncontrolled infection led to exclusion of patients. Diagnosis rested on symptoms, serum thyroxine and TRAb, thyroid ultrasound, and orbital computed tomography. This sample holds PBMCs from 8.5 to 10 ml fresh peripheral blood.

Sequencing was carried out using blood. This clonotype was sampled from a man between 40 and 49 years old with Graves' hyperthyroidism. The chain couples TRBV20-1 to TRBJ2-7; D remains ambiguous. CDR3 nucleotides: TGCAGTGCTCCTACAGCATACGAGCAGTACTTC. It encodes CSAPTAYEQYF.